Listed below are T cell receptor beta chains from one sample, sequenced in a study of T cells in tumors after PD-1 blockade. Repertoires were generated with immunoSEQ multiplex PCR, while TCRdb's copy carries only in-frame clones and drops some. Of fewer than 35,000 clones in the sample, over 75% were seen once. The sample was PBMCs, taken before anti-PD-1 treatment. The origin of the receptors is a human donor with basal cell carcinoma. Both conserved end residues are part of each CDR3. A D gene is named only where the DNA matches it firmly. Only some rows state a clone size, as once, few, many or a class for expanded clones.

>TRBD2|TRBJ2-3|NA|TRBV7-9
CASSLPFRLAGRADTQYF
TGTGCCAGCAGCTTACCGTTCCGACTAGCGGGGAGAGCAGATACGCAGTATTTT
>NA|TRBJ1-5|few|TRBV7-9
CASSRTEKGQPQHF
TGTGCCAGCAGCCGGACAGAGAAGGGCCAGCCCCAGCATTTT
>TRBD1|TRBJ1-3|NA|TRBV19
CASSLQGRGNTIYF
TGTGCCAGTAGCCTACAGGGGAGGGGAAACACCATATATTTT
>NA|TRBJ2-2|few|TRBV27
CATQGGARTGELFF
TGTGCCACCCAGGGGGGGGCGCGTACCGGGGAGCTGTTTTTT
>NA|TRBJ2-1|few|TRBV7-9
CASGSYNEQFF
TGTGCCAGCGGTTCCTACAATGAGCAGTTCTTC
>NA|TRBJ1-5|NA|TRBV6-4
CASSDFTKSNQPQHF
TGTGCCAGCAGTGACTTCACCAAAAGCAATCAGCCCCAGCATTTT
>NA|TRBJ1-5|NA|TRBV24-1
CATSDTMNQPQHF
TGTGCCACCAGTGACACCATGAATCAGCCCCAGCATTTT
>TRBD1|TRBJ1-1|NA|TRBV5-6
CASSWGSGDSTEAFF
TGTGCCAGCAGCTGGGGGAGCGGGGACAGTACTGAAGCTTTCTTT
>TRBD2|TRBJ2-1|NA|TRBV4-1
CASTRGTSGGWSEQFF
TGCGCCAGTACCCGAGGGACTAGCGGGGGTTGGAGTGAGCAGTTCTTC
>NA|TRBJ1-4|NA|TRBV29-1
CSVPGTDNEKLFF
TGCAGCGTTCCGGGGACGGATAATGAAAAACTGTTTTTT
>NA|TRBJ1-1|NA|TRBV28
CASSLFRDGTEAFF
TGTGCCAGCAGTTTATTTAGGGACGGTACTGAAGCTTTCTTT
>NA|TRBJ2-2|NA|TRBV7-3
CASSLLPGLTGELFF
TGTGCCAGCAGCTTACTCCCCGGGCTCACCGGGGAGCTGTTTTTT
>TRBD1|TRBJ2-5|NA|TRBV27
CASSPSRDRGRETQYF
TGTGCCAGCAGTCCGTCCCGGGACAGGGGGCGAGAGACCCAGTACTTC
>NA|TRBJ2-2|NA|TRBV4-2
CASSQGMVGARGSGELFF
TGTGCCAGCAGCCAAGGAATGGTCGGAGCCAGAGGATCCGGGGAGCTGTTTTTT
>TRBD1|TRBJ1-2|NA|TRBV27
CASRGGQLNRGYTF
TGTGCCAGCAGAGGGGGACAGCTAAACCGGGGCTACACCTTC
>TRBD1|TRBJ1-1|NA|TRBV19
CASRDRGGGTEAFF
TGTGCCAGTCGAGACAGGGGGGGAGGCACTGAAGCTTTCTTT
>TRBD1|TRBJ1-2|NA|TRBV29-1
CSVPGQGVYGYTF
TGCAGCGTTCCCGGACAGGGGGTCTATGGCTACACCTTC
>NA|TRBJ2-1|NA|TRBV6-6
CASTPSVVNEQFF
TGTGCCAGCACCCCGTCGGTGGTCAATGAGCAGTTCTTC
>NA|TRBJ2-1|NA|TRBV27
CASSPTLSSYNEQFF
TGTGCCAGCAGTCCCACACTAAGCTCCTACAATGAGCAGTTCTTC
>NA|TRBJ2-3|NA|TRBV24-1
CATSDSSITDTQYF
TGTGCCACCAGTGATTCCTCCATAACAGATACGCAGTATTTT
>NA|TRBJ2-2|NA|TRBV11-3
CASSEGGTGELFF
TGTGCCAGCTCCGAGGGCGGCACCGGGGAGCTGTTTTTT
>TRBD1|TRBJ1-1|NA|TRBV5-1
CASSWGQGGVDEAFF
TGCGCCAGCAGCTGGGGGCAAGGGGGCGTTGATGAAGCTTTCTTT
>TRBD2|TRBJ2-5|few|TRBV12-5
CASGSPSRLAGGRGIETQYF
TGTGCTAGTGGTTCTCCCTCCCGACTAGCGGGAGGGCGAGGAATTGAGACCCAGTACTTC
>TRBD2|TRBJ2-7|NA|TRBV30
CAWSAGGQIYEQYF
TGTGCCTGGAGTGCGGGAGGCCAGATCTACGAGCAGTACTTC
>NA|TRBJ1-1|once|TRBV6-5
CASSGGAPNTEAFF
TGTGCCAGCTCTGGCGGGGCGCCGAACACTGAAGCTTTCTTT
>TRBD1|TRBJ1-2|NA|TRBV3-1/TRBV3-2
CASSQGGTDNYGYTF
TGTGCCAGCAGCCAGGGGGGGACAGATAACTATGGCTACACCTTC
>NA|TRBJ2-3|few|TRBV3-1/TRBV3-2
CASSPIRGFTDTQYF
TGTGCCAGCAGCCCCATTCGGGGATTCACAGATACGCAGTATTTT
>NA|TRBJ2-1|few|TRBV3-1/TRBV3-2
CASSEGSGNEQFF
TGTGCCAGCAGCGAAGGATCGGGCAATGAGCAGTTCTTC
>NA|TRBJ2-2|few|TRBV5-1
CASSADGNTGELFF
TGCGCCAGCAGCGCGGACGGGAACACCGGGGAGCTGTTTTTT
>TRBD1|TRBJ1-5|NA|TRBV27
CASSQTGEGQPQHF
TGTGCCAGCAGTCAGACAGGGGAAGGCCAGCCCCAGCATTTT
>TRBD1|TRBJ1-1|NA|TRBV30
CAWTRDRGQAFF
TGTGCCTGGACCCGGGACAGGGGGCAGGCTTTCTTT
>NA|TRBJ2-4|NA|TRBV19
CASSMLEGQMYF
TGTGCCAGTAGTATGTTGGAGGGACAAATGTACTTC
>NA|TRBJ2-1|NA|TRBV11-3
CASSLGSRGQFF
TGTGCCAGCAGCTTAGGTAGTAGAGGGCAGTTCTTC
>NA|TRBJ1-4|NA|TRBV7-9
CASSLKGMVVELFF
TGTGCCAGCAGCTTAAAGGGTATGGTGGTTGAACTGTTTTTT
>TRBD2|TRBJ2-1|once|TRBV6-4
CASSGQLGGRMSEQFF
TGTGCCAGCAGTGGCCAGCTGGGCGGGAGGATGAGTGAGCAGTTCTTC
>NA|TRBJ1-3|NA|TRBV18
CASSPPGTVSGNTIYF
TGTGCCAGCTCACCCCCGGGGACTGTCTCTGGAAACACCATATATTTT
>NA|TRBJ1-3|NA|TRBV25-1
CATRTPGNTIYF
TGTGCCACCAGGACTCCTGGAAACACCATATATTTT
>NA|TRBJ1-5|NA|TRBV9
CASSVGGESNQPQHF
TGTGCCAGCAGCGTAGGGGGTGAGAGCAATCAGCCCCAGCATTTT
>NA|TRBJ1-2|medium-sized|TRBV6-5
CASSYSEVAGYTF
TGTGCCAGCAGTTACTCAGAGGTTGCGGGCTACACCTTC
>NA|TRBJ2-7|NA|TRBV9
CASSDRDGYEQYF
TGTGCCAGCAGCGACCGGGACGGCTACGAGCAGTACTTC
>NA|TRBJ1-4|once|TRBV12-3/TRBV12-4
CASSHLSWKKLFF
TGTGCCAGCAGTCACTTATCCTGGAAAAAACTGTTTTTT
>NA|TRBJ2-7|NA|TRBV28
CASSSTQSLYEQYF
TGTGCCAGCAGTTCCACTCAGTCTTTGTACGAGCAGTACTTC
>TRBD1|TRBJ2-7|few|TRBV6-2/TRBV6-3
CASSLGRQGPAYF
TGTGCCAGCAGTTTGGGACGACAGGGACCCGCGTACTTC
>NA|TRBJ1-2|NA|TRBV7-9
CASSLGTDYGYTF
TGTGCCAGCAGCTTAGGGACCGATTATGGCTACACCTTC
>NA|TRBJ1-1|NA|TRBV12-3/TRBV12-4
CASSFNKNTEAFF
TGTGCCAGCAGTTTTAACAAGAACACTGAAGCTTTCTTT
>NA|TRBJ1-1|NA|TRBV5-1
CASTKREGGNTEAFF
TGCGCCAGCACCAAAAGGGAGGGAGGGAACACTGAAGCTTTCTTT
>TRBD1|TRBJ2-3|NA|TRBV24-1
CATSGIGQGHTDTQYF
TGTGCCACCAGTGGGATCGGACAGGGTCACACAGATACGCAGTATTTT
>NA|TRBJ1-1|NA|TRBV6-6
CATIRDDTEAFF
TGTGCCACCATAAGGGATGACACTGAAGCTTTCTTT
>TRBD1|TRBJ1-2|NA|TRBV29-1
CSVEFYRGGYTF
TGCAGCGTTGAGTTCTACAGGGGAGGCTACACCTTC
>TRBD1|TRBJ1-5|medium-sized|TRBV6-1
CASSDGTGGNQPQHF
TGTGCCAGCAGTGACGGGACAGGGGGCAATCAGCCCCAGCATTTT
>NA|TRBJ2-7|NA|TRBV5-4
CASSFSGTVTVQYF
TGTGCCAGCAGCTTCTCCGGGACGGTTACTGTGCAGTACTTC
>TRBD2|TRBJ2-7|NA|TRBV12-3/TRBV12-4
CATRLAGGLVYF
TGTGCCACCCGCTTAGCGGGAGGGCTCGTTTACTTC
>NA|TRBJ2-3|NA|TRBV5-1
CASSPTGDTQYF
TGCGCCAGCAGCCCTACGGGAGATACGCAGTATTTT
>TRBD2|TRBJ2-3|once|TRBV5-1
CASSLAGTSGVDTQYF
TGCGCCAGCAGCTTGGCCGGGACTAGCGGGGTGGATACGCAGTATTTT
>NA|TRBJ1-2|NA|TRBV4-1
CASSQDRGHGYTF
TGCGCCAGCAGCCAAGATCGAGGTCATGGCTACACCTTC
>TRBD2|TRBJ2-4|NA|TRBV7-8
CASSLRAREGGKNIQYF
TGTGCCAGCAGCTTAAGAGCGAGGGAGGGCGGCAAAAACATTCAGTACTTC
>NA|TRBJ1-2|NA|TRBV5-4
CASSWPGRANYGYTF
TGTGCCAGCAGCTGGCCCGGGAGAGCTAACTATGGCTACACCTTC
>NA|TRBJ2-3|few|TRBV29-1
CSVLNRLGTQYF
TGCAGCGTTCTCAACCGTCTAGGTACGCAGTATTTT
>NA|TRBJ2-1|few|TRBV2
CASRPWGENEQFF
TGTGCCAGCAGGCCCTGGGGGGAAAATGAGCAGTTCTTC